This entry lists 30 T cell receptor beta chains sequenced from one sample in a study of T cell responses to AZD1222 COVID-19 vaccine. The table came from immunoSEQ multiplex PCR; TCRdb's copy has only in-frame clones and leaves some out. The data show around 130,000 clones, 75% to 95% seen once. Sequenced here: peripheral blood, sampled on day 0 of AZD1222 vaccination. All receptors come from an adult in good health.

The V gene is TRBV5-1, the J gene TRBJ2-7, with TRBD1 matching 9 bases. The V and J ends lost 2 bases and 2 bases, in that order; junction bases with no gene match: 5. Germline V gene data show CDR1 as SGHRS and CDR2 as YFSETQ. The CDR3 consists of 15 residues. The CDR3 nucleotides read TGCGCCAGCAGCTTCGGGACAGGGAGCACCTACGAGCAGTACTTC. It encodes CASSFGTGSTYEQYF.

The chain employs TRBV28 and TRBJ1-5, with TRBD1 identical over 7 bases. With 6 bases clipped from V and 6 bases from J, the junction kept 8 bases outside the gene matches. Per the germline V gene, CDR1 is MDHEN and CDR2 is SYDVKM. The CDR3 runs 14 residues. The CDR3 region is CASRETGAGQPQHF. CDR3 bases: TGTGCCAGCAGGGAAACAGGGGCGGGTCAGCCCCAGCATTTT. Variable domain in full (rest from reference TRBV28 and TRBJ1-5): DVKVTQSSRYLVKRTGEKVFLECVQDMDHENMFWYRQDPGLGLRLIYFSYDVKMKEKGDIPEGYSVSREKKERFSLILESASTNQTSMYLCASRETGAGQPQHFGDGTRLSIL.

This chain uses TRBV2 with TRBJ2-3, with TRBD2 matching 7 bases. Per germline, CDR1 SNHLY and CDR2 FYNNEI. The junction had 7 bases not matched to a gene; V was cut back by 7 bases and J by 0 bases. The CDR3 is made up of 15 amino acids. The CDR3 region is CASNRGTTSTDTQYF. In nucleotides, the CDR3 is TGTGCCAGCAACCGAGGGACTACTAGCACAGATACGCAGTATTTT. The complete variable domain, with remaining parts taken from reference TRBV2 and TRBJ2-3, reads EPEVTQTPSHQVTQMGQEVILRCVPISNHLYFYWYRQILGQKVEFLVSFYNNEISEKSEIFDDQFSVERPDGSNFTLKIRSTKLEDSAMYFCASNRGTTSTDTQYFGPGTRLTVL.

V usage is TRBV21-1 and J usage is TRBJ1-5; the table assigns TRBD1, which was not confirmed against the DNA. TRBV21-1 is a pseudogene locus. The CDR3 runs 14 residues. The CDR3 region is CASSKAGQLQPQHF. The CDR3 region has the DNA TGTGCCAGCAGCAAAGCGGGACAGTTACAGCCCCAGCATTTT.

The rearrangement links TRBV7-9 to TRBJ2-5; D is unresolved. The CDR3 loop spans 14 amino acids. V was shortened by 2 bases and J by 2 bases, with 9 bases between the two germline ends. CDR1 is SEHNR and CDR2 is FQNEAQ in the germline V gene (reference sequence). Here the CDR3 reads CASSLSNGQETQYF. CDR3 nucleotides: TGTGCCAGCAGCTTATCGAACGGGCAAGAGACCCAGTACTTC. Together with reference TRBV7-9 and TRBJ2-5, the CDR3 gives the full variable domain: DTGVSQNPRHKITKRGQNVTFRCDPISEHNRLYWYRQTLGQGPEFLTYFQNEAQLEKSRLLSDRFSAERPKGSFSTLEIQRTEQGDSAMYLCASSLSNGQETQYFGPGTRLLVL.

The chain employs TRBV7-9 and TRBJ1-1; perhaps TRBD1 as D (6 bases). Germline values: CDR1 SEHNR, CDR2 FQNEAQ (reference sequence). CDR3 length equals 14 residues. The germline V and J ends were trimmed by 7 bases and 11 bases, with 23 bases remaining between them. DNA for the CDR3: TGTGCCAGCACCAACATGCTGACAGGCACTTGGGCTTTCTTT. Translated: CASTNMLTGTWAFF.

This clone was found once. The chain employs TRBV2 and TRBJ2-3, with D tentatively TRBD1 (6 bases). This CDR3 is built from 12 residues. V shed 6 bases and J shed 4 bases, with 8 bases lying between them. Germline loops: CDR1 SNHLY, CDR2 FYNNEI. The DNA of the CDR3 is TGTGCCAGCAGACGACAGGCAGATACGCAGTATTTT. Protein product: CASRRQADTQYF.

The chain has TRBV9 and TRBJ2-3; the D is unclear. V gave up 0 bases and J gave up 2 bases, with 7 bases separating them. The CDR3 has 14 amino acids. Germline CDR1 SGDLS, CDR2 YYNGEE. The CDR3 DNA reads as TGTGCCAGCAGCGTAGCGGGCGACACAGATACGCAGTATTTT. Its protein is CASSVAGDTDTQYF.

J is TRBJ2-3 and V is TRBV6-2 or TRBV6-3, with TRBD2 matching 13 bases. The germline V gene has CDR1 MNHEY and CDR2 SVGEGT. Trimming cost V 6 bases and J 3 bases; bases outside gene matches: 12. The CDR3 runs 18 residues. The CDR3 protein is CASSSTRTSGSKTDTQYF. The CDR3 nucleotides are TGTGCCAGCAGCTCTACCCGGACTAGCGGGAGCAAAACAGATACGCAGTATTTT.

In its sample, this clone was seen once. An end of the junction differs from the germline gene, which may be a read error. The chain joins TRBV19 to TRBJ1-1, with 9 bases aligning to TRBD1. Germline loops: CDR1 LNHDA, CDR2 SQIVND (reference sequence). CDR3 length: 15 residues. The CDR3 region has the DNA TGTGCCAGTAGAATAGGACAGGGGACGAACACTGAAGCTTTCTTT. This sequence encodes CASRIGQGTNTEAFF.

The chain is built from TRBV9 and TRBJ2-3; 8 bases map to TRBD2. Looked up from germline, CDR1 is SGDLS and CDR2 is YYNGEE. J was trimmed by 3 bases and V by 0 bases; bases with no gene match: 6. The CDR3 consists of 16 residues. The CDR3 bases are TGTGCCAGCAGCGTAGCCCATAGCGGGAAAACAGATACGCAGTATTTT. Encoded protein: CASSVAHSGKTDTQYF.

This chain uses TRBV7-6 with TRBJ2-1; 10 bases align to TRBD2. J gave up 6 bases and V 1 base, and 9 bases lay outside the gene matches. The germline gives CDR1 SGHVS, CDR2 FNYEAQ. This CDR3 comprises 17 residues. The CDR3 sequence is CASSLGQSSGRGNEQFF. The CDR3 nucleotides are TGTGCCAGCAGCTTAGGGCAATCTAGCGGGAGAGGCAATGAGCAGTTCTTC.

The chain has TRBV7-3 and TRBJ1-1, with D perhaps TRBD1 (5 bases). The CDR3 spans 13 residues. Trimming stripped 5 bases from V and 0 bases from J, with 7 bases between. Germline loops: CDR1 SGHTA, CDR2 FQGTGA. The CDR3: CASSRGLNTEAFF. The DNA for the CDR3 is TGTGCCAGCAGCAGGGGTTTGAACACTGAAGCTTTCTTT.

The CDR3 protein is CASSQETGTGWGETQYF. The CDR3 bases are TGCGCCAGCAGCCAGGAAACCGGGACAGGGTGGGGAGAGACCCAGTACTTC. This chain links TRBV4-3 with TRBJ2-5, with TRBD1 identical over 9 bases. Germline V lookup: CDR1 LGHNA, CDR2 YSLEER. Trimming removed 3 bases from V and 4 bases from J; junction bases left unmatched: 12. The CDR3 has 17 residues.

In its sample, this clone was seen once. This chain connects TRBV29-1 to TRBJ2-1; TRBD2 matches at 15 bases. Per germline, CDR1 SQVTM and CDR2 ANQGSEA. The CDR3 has 17 amino acids. The junction had 7 bases not matched to a gene; V was cut back by 6 bases and J by 1 base. In nucleotides, the CDR3 is TGCAGCGTGGTGGGACTAGCGGGAGGAGAGTCCTACAATGAGCAGTTCTTC. Its protein product is CSVVGLAGGESYNEQFF.

J is TRBJ2-4 and V is TRBV15; the match to TRBD2 covers 7 bases. The CDR3 runs to 18 residues. V was pared by 3 bases and J by 0 bases, with 11 bases of the junction left unmatched. The germline gives CDR1 LNHNV, CDR2 YYDKDF (reference sequence). The CDR3 DNA follows: TGTGCCACCAGCAGTGATTCGTTACTAGCGATAGCCAAAAACATTCAGTACTTC. Protein: CATSSDSLLAIAKNIQYF. The complete variable domain, with remaining parts taken from reference TRBV15 and TRBJ2-4, reads DAMVIQNPRYQVTQFGKPVTLSCSQTLNHNVMYWYQQKSSQAPKLLFHYYDKDFNNEADTPDNFQSRRPNTSFCFLDIRSPGLGDTAMYLCATSSDSLLAIAKNIQYFGAGTRLSVL.

V and J are TRBV6-2 or TRBV6-3 and TRBJ1-4, with no clear D. The length of the CDR3 is 13 residues. CDR1 and CDR2 (germline): MNHEY, SVGEGT. Trimming took off 2 bases at V and 8 bases at J, with 9 bases between the two ends. The CDR3 region is CASSYDIWEKLFF. The CDR3 DNA reads as TGTGCCAGCAGTTACGATATATGGGAAAAACTGTTTTTT.

This chain connects TRBV2 to TRBJ2-1; 7 nucleotides align to TRBD2. Germline-derived CDR1 and CDR2 are SNHLY and FYNNEI. J gave up 8 bases and V 9 bases, and 10 bases lay outside the gene matches. The CDR3 has 13 residues. CDR3 bases: TGTGCCAGGACGAGAGCGGGGCGGGATGAGCAGTTCTTC. Its protein product is CARTRAGRDEQFF.

V usage is TRBV27 and J usage is TRBJ1-1, with D possibly TRBD1 on 6 matching bases. CDR1 is MNHEY, CDR2 SMNVEV, per germline (reference sequence). The CDR3 length is 16 residues. The V end was cut by 5 bases, the J end by 2 bases, with 18 bases between. CDR3 residues: CASSHNPGAINTEAFF. CDR3 coding DNA: TGTGCCAGCAGTCACAACCCAGGGGCGATAAACACTGAAGCTTTCTTT.

This clone has only one observation. The V and J genes are TRBV12-3 or TRBV12-4 and TRBJ1-2, with TRBD1 matching 7 bases. V shed 8 bases and J 7 bases; nucleotides not matched to a gene: 7. The CDR3 extends over 12 amino acids. DNA for the CDR3: TGTGCCAGCCAGCTCTACAGGGGTGGCTACACCTTC. It is translated as CASQLYRGGYTF.

This rearrangement joins TRBV12-3 or TRBV12-4 to TRBJ1-3; D not resolved. The CDR3 consists of 12 residues. With 2 bases removed from V and 6 bases from J, the gap between germline ends came to 5 bases. CDR3 loop: CASSLKANTIYF. CDR3 sequence (DNA): TGTGCCAGCAGTTTAAAGGCAAACACCATATATTTT.

The chain recombines TRBV3-1 (or the pseudogene TRBV3-2) with TRBJ2-7; the match to TRBD2 covers 15 bases. Germline V gene sequence: CDR1 LGHDT, CDR2 YNNKEL (reference sequence). The ends lost 4 bases at V and 3 bases at J; junction bases unmatched: 4. The CDR3 consists of 16 residues. CDR3 residues: CASSRGLAGGVYEQYF. The CDR3 DNA reads as TGTGCCAGCAGCCGGGGACTAGCGGGAGGTGTCTACGAGCAGTACTTC.

The gene calls are TRBV6-1 and TRBJ1-2; D not certain. The germline V gene encodes CDR1 MNHNS and CDR2 SASEGT. V lost 5 bases, J lost 8 bases, and 12 bases lay in between. CDR3 size: 12 residues. In nucleotides, the CDR3 is TGTGCCAGCAGTTCCTTAGACACCGGCTACACCTTC. It yields the protein CASSSLDTGYTF.

The chain is built from TRBV3-1 (or the pseudogene TRBV3-2) and TRBJ2-1, with 12 bases lining up with TRBD2. Germline V lookup: CDR1 LGHDT, CDR2 YNNKEL (reference sequence). Unmatched junction bases numbered 24, after V lost 6 bases and J lost 9 bases. This CDR3 spans 20 amino acids. The CDR3 is CASSRNSGTPRLAGVAEQFF. The DNA of the CDR3 is TGTGCCAGCAGTCGCAATTCCGGGACACCGAGACTAGCGGGAGTAGCTGAGCAGTTCTTC.

The gene calls are TRBV2 and TRBJ1-5; TRBD1 is a possible D gene (6 bases). Between the trimmed V and J ends, which lost 6 bases and 3 bases, there was a span of 9 bases. Germline-derived CDR1 and CDR2 are SNHLY and FYNNEI. This CDR3 is built from 13 residues. CDR3 loop: CASRRDNNQPQHF. The CDR3 DNA reads TGTGCCAGCAGGCGGGACAACAATCAGCCCCAGCATTTT.

CDR3 DNA sequence: TGTGCCAGCAGTGTAAGACTCGCCGGGGAGCTGTTTTTT. This gives the protein CASSVRLAGELFF. V is TRBV27 and J is TRBJ2-2; D call uncertain. Trimming removed 5 bases at V and 6 bases at J, with 10 bases between. The CDR3 has 13 residues. Germline-derived CDR1 and CDR2 are MNHEY and SMNVEV (reference sequence).

The chain combines TRBV6-2 or TRBV6-3 with TRBJ1-5, with D uncertain. The CDR3 covers 16 residues. Germline V gives CDR1 MNHEY, CDR2 SVGEGT. The ends were cut back, 4 bases at V and 0 bases at J, with 13 bases in the middle. For the CDR3, the DNA is TGTGCCAGCAGTTCCCCCTGGCAGAATAGCAATCAGCCCCAGCATTTT. Residues: CASSSPWQNSNQPQHF.

The gene calls are TRBV6-6 and TRBJ2-7, with 11 bases identical to TRBD2. With 5 bases clipped from V and 6 bases from J, the junction kept 12 bases outside the gene matches. CDR1 is MNHNY, CDR2 SVGAGI, per germline (reference sequence). This CDR3 has 16 residues. For the CDR3, the DNA is TGTGCCAGCAGTCAACTAGCGGGAGCTTCCCCTAGCGAGCAGTACTTC. Protein: CASSQLAGASPSEQYF.

The V gene is TRBV7-6, the J gene TRBJ2-4, with 9 bases that match TRBD2. The CDR3 runs 14 residues. The germline V gene encodes CDR1 SGHVS and CDR2 FNYEAQ. The V segment lost 0 bases and the J segment 8 bases; nucleotides outside the gene matches: 2. CDR3 DNA: TGTGCCAGCAGCTTAGCTAGCGGGAGAGACATTCAGTACTTC. Its translation is CASSLASGRDIQYF.

The chain is built from TRBV2 and TRBJ1-5, with a possible D match to TRBD1 (6 bases). The CDR3 spans 15 residues. CDR1 and CDR2 from the germline V gene are SNHLY and FYNNEI. Trimming left V 5 bases short and J 3 bases short, with 14 bases between. The CDR3 DNA reads TGTGCCAGCAGTCGAGGCAGGGGTCTCAATCAGCCCCAGCATTTT. Translation gives CASSRGRGLNQPQHF.